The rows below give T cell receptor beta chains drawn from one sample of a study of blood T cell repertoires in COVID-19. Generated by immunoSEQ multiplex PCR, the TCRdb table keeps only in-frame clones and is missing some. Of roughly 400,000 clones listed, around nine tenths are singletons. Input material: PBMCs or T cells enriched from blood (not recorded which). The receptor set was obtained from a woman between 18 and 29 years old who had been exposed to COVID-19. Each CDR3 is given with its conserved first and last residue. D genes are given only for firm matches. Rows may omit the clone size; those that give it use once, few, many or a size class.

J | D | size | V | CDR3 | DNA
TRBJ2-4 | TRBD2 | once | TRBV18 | CASSPYSGANIQYF | TGTGCCAGCTCACCCTATAGCGGGGCGAACATTCAGTACTTC
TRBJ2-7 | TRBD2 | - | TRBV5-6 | CASSPLAADSYEQYF | TGTGCCAGCAGCCCACTAGCGGCAGACTCCTACGAGCAGTACTTC
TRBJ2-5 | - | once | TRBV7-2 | CASSSTGMWGETQYF | TGTGCCAGCAGCTCGACAGGAATGTGGGGAGAGACCCAGTACTTC
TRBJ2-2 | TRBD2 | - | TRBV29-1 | CSVLAGANTGELFF | TGCAGCGTTCTAGCGGGAGCGAACACCGGGGAGCTGTTTTTT
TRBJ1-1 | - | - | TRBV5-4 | CASSYTGFTEAFF | TGTGCCAGCAGCTACACAGGGTTCACTGAAGCTTTCTTT
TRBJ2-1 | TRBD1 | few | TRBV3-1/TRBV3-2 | CASSLTSAGTEEQFF | TGTGCCAGCAGCCTCACATCTGCCGGGACAGAGGAGCAGTTCTTC
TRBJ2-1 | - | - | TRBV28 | CAINRGNEQFF | TGTGCCATCAATCGGGGAAATGAGCAGTTCTTC
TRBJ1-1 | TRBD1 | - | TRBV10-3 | CAISEGTGPMNTEAFF | TGTGCCATCAGTGAGGGGACAGGACCAATGAACACTGAAGCTTTCTTT
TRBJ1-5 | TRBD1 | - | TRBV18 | CASSDRVQPQHF | TGTGCCAGCTCCGACAGGGTTCAGCCCCAGCATTTT
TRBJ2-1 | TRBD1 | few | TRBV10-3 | CAISPSVGTGSSYNEQFF | TGTGCCATCAGCCCCTCTGTTGGGACAGGGAGCTCCTACAATGAGCAGTTCTTC
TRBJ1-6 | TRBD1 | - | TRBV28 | CASSFGGTGSPLHF | TGTGCCAGCAGTTTCGGGGGGACAGGTTCACCCCTCCACTTT
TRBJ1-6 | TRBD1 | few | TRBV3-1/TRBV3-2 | CASSREQGGNSPLHF | TGTGCCAGCAGCCGAGAACAGGGGGGTAATTCACCCCTCCACTTT
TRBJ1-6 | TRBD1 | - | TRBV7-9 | CASSLTPGQYNSPLHF | TGTGCCAGCAGCTTAACACCGGGACAGTATAATTCACCCCTCCACTTT
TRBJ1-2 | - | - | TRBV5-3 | CARSFRRGTYNYGYTF | TGTGCCAGAAGCTTTAGAAGAGGAACCTACAACTATGGCTACACCTTC
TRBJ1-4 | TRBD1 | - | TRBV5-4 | CASSLTGQGLMEKLFF | TGTGCCAGCAGCTTGACCGGACAGGGTCTTATGGAAAAACTGTTTTTT
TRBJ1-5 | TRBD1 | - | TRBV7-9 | CASSRRFWTGVNQPQHF | TGTGCCAGCAGCCGTAGGTTTTGGACAGGGGTCAATCAGCCCCAGCATTTT
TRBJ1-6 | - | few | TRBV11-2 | CASSLSQSNSPLHF | TGTGCCAGCAGCTTAAGTCAGTCGAATTCACCCCTCCACTTT
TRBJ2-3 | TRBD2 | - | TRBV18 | CASSPKNPTSGRIQPDTQYF | TGTGCCAGCTCACCAAAGAACCCGACTAGCGGGAGAATTCAGCCAGATACGCAGTATTTT
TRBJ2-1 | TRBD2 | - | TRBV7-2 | CASSLASLAAYNEQFF | TGTGCCAGCAGCTTAGCTTCACTAGCGGCTTACAATGAGCAGTTCTTC
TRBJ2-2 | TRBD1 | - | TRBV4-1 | CASSLPPGQGGNTGELFF | TGCGCCAGCAGTCTCCCCCCGGGACAGGGGGGGAACACCGGGGAGCTGTTTTTT
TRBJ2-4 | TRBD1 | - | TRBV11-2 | CASSRSTGLAKNIQYF | TGTGCCAGCAGTCGCTCGACAGGGTTAGCCAAAAACATTCAGTACTTC
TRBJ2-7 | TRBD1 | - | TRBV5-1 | CASSLGQGGEQYF | TGCGCCAGCAGCTTGGGACAGGGTGGCGAGCAGTACTTC
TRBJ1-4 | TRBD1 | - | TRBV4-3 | CASSQDLTGDEKLFF | TGCGCCAGCAGCCAAGACCTGACAGGGGATGAAAAACTGTTTTTT
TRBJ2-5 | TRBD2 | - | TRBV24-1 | CATSDFGGEETQYF | TGTGCCACCAGTGATTTTGGGGGGGAGGAGACCCAGTACTTC
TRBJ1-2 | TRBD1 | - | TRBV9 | CASSPSTGVGYGYTF | TGTGCCAGCAGCCCCTCGACAGGGGTTGGCTATGGCTACACCTTC
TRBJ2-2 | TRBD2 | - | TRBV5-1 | CASSLRLAGGGNTGELFF | TGCGCCAGCAGCCTCCGACTAGCGGGAGGCGGAAACACCGGGGAGCTGTTTTTT
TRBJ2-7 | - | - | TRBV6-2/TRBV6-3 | CASSYSTYEQYF | TGTGCCAGCAGTTACTCCACCTACGAGCAGTACTTC
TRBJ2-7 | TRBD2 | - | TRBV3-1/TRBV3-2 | CASSPEAGGSYEQYF | TGTGCCAGCAGCCCCGAAGCGGGAGGATCCTACGAGCAGTACTTC
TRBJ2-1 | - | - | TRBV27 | CASSLTGTDEQFF | TGTGCCAGCAGTTTAACAGGGACGGATGAGCAGTTCTTC
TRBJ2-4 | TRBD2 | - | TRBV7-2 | CASSLGRGGLIAKNIQYF | TGTGCCAGCAGCTTAGGGCGGGGGGGACTGATAGCCAAAAACATTCAGTACTTC
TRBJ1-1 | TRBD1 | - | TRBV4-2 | CASSRQQGTGGNTEAFF | TGTGCCAGCAGCCGGCAACAGGGCACAGGGGGGAACACTGAAGCTTTCTTT
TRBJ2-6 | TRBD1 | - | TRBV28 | CASTPGQRSGANVLTF | TGTGCCAGCACCCCGGGACAGCGTTCTGGGGCCAACGTCCTGACTTTC
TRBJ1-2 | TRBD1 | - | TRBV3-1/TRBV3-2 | CASSQRDRGQSGYTF | TGTGCCAGCAGCCAGAGGGACAGGGGGCAATCTGGCTACACCTTC
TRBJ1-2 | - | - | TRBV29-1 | CSALRGNGYTF | TGCAGCGCCCTACGGGGGAATGGCTACACCTTC
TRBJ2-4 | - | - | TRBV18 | CASSPSGHRQNIQYF | TGTGCCAGCTCACCGTCGGGACACCGTCAAAACATTCAGTACTTC
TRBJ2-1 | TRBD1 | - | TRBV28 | CASSWDRGDEQFF | TGTGCCAGCAGTTGGGACAGGGGCGACGAGCAGTTCTTC
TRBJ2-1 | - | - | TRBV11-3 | CASSLDPADSYNEQFF | TGTGCCAGCAGCTTAGATCCAGCGGATTCCTACAATGAGCAGTTCTTC
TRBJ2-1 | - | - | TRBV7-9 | CASSWDLTYNEQFF | TGTGCCAGCAGCTGGGACTTAACCTACAATGAGCAGTTCTTC
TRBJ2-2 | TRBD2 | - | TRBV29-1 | CSVEDPGLAGYGDTGELFF | TGCAGCGTTGAAGACCCGGGACTAGCGGGATATGGTGACACCGGGGAGCTGTTTTTT
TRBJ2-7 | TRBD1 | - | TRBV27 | CASSPRTGLFHEQYF | TGTGCCAGCAGTCCCCGGACAGGGCTCTTCCACGAGCAGTACTTC
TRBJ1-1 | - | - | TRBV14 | CASSPPGLPGTEAFF | TGTGCCAGCAGCCCGCCGGGACTCCCCGGCACTGAAGCTTTCTTT
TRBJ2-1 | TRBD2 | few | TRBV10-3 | CAISDSLAGLYNEQFF | TGTGCCATCAGTGACTCGCTAGCGGGACTCTACAATGAGCAGTTCTTC
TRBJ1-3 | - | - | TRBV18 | CASSIQGLSSGNTIYF | TGTGCCAGCTCAATCCAGGGCCTAAGCTCTGGAAACACCATATATTTT